The present entry profiles one T cell receptor beta chain with its context. The data stem from a study of blood T cell repertoires in COVID-19. Study-wide context: There were acute and convalescent COVID-19 samples, and they came from the United States, Italy and Spain. T cells, B-cell-depleted T cells, or PBMCs provided the cDNA or gDNA that served as material.

Per the study methods: Estimates of nucleated cell counts were drawn from the amplification of reference gene primers. Here immunoSEQ multiplex PCR was the method, and the copy in TCRdb shows in-frame clones only, minus some. The V and J calls and the clone size are those of that table, but D and trimming were determined from the DNA. The sample contains about 83,000 clones, around 84% of which appear only once. Sequenced input: peripheral blood. This receptor was identified in a man older than 75 with active or convalescent COVID-19.

The DNA for the CDR3 is TGTGCCACCAGTGACCCCACTAATGGGAGGTCCTACAATGAGCAGTTCTTC. Translation: CATSDPTNGRSYNEQFF. The rearrangement links TRBV24-1 to TRBJ2-1, with D possibly matching TRBD2 (6 bases). The germline V gene encodes CDR1 KGHDR and CDR2 SFDVKD. Trimming stripped 4 bases from V and 1 base from J, with 16 bases between. The CDR3 sequence is 17 residues long.